This TCR beta chain was documented in a study of control samples from healthy donors and cancer patients. Sequencing was performed with immunoSEQ multiplex PCR; in TCRdb, only in-frame clones are kept and a portion is missing. The sample contains roughly 160,000 clones, over 90% of which appear only once. The CDR3 is 18 residues long. In germline, CDR1 is SQVTM, CDR2 ANQGSEA. The ends lost 6 bases at V and 1 base at J; junction bases unmatched: 11. This chain joins TRBV29-1 and TRBJ2-1, with TRBD2 matching 14 bases. Sequencing was done on a sample of blood. The sequence was collected from a woman in her 30s in good health. The CDR3 region has the DNA TGCAGCGTCGCCGGACTAGCGGGGGGTGCCCTTTCCTACAATGAGCAGTTCTTC. It is translated as CSVAGLAGGALSYNEQFF.